A selection of T cell receptor beta chains follows, all from one sample in a study of blood T cell repertoires in COVID-19. Data came from immunoSEQ multiplex PCR; TCRdb stores just in-frame clones and leaves some out. The repertoire holds under 130,000 clones, with around 83% as singletons. The sample was peripheral blood. Every receptor here comes from a woman of 80 years or more with acute or convalescent COVID-19. Both conserved end residues are part of each CDR3. The D gene is left open where the match is weak. Clone size is given for some rows only: seen once, a few or many times, or a class if the clone is expanded.

>15|TRBV20-1|NA|NA|TRBJ1-2
CSASPPGTTNYGYTF
TGCAGTGCTAGTCCCCCTGGGACAACTAACTATGGCTACACCTTC
>16|TRBV9|NA|TRBD1|TRBJ1-2
CASSPGPRQGEDGYTF
TGTGCCAGCAGCCCAGGCCCCCGACAGGGTGAAGATGGCTACACCTTC
>18|TRBV6-1|NA|TRBD1|TRBJ1-5
CASSGPGQAFYSNQPQHF
TGTGCCAGCAGTGGACCGGGACAGGCGTTCTATAGCAATCAGCCCCAGCATTTT
>17|TRBV5-4|few|TRBD1|TRBJ1-3
CASSQAPGTGVGNTIYF
TGTGCCAGCAGCCAAGCACCGGGGACAGGGGTTGGAAACACCATATATTTT
>15|TRBV9|NA|TRBD1|TRBJ2-5
CASSTGQGAWETQYF
TGTGCCAGCAGCACAGGACAGGGGGCGTGGGAGACCCAGTACTTC
>15|TRBV7-2|NA|TRBD2|TRBJ2-1
CASSLAGTSFNEQFF
TGTGCCAGCAGCCTAGCGGGGACTAGTTTCAATGAGCAGTTCTTC
>18|TRBV11-2|NA|TRBD2|TRBJ2-1
CASSLVFSGKRAYNEQFF
TGTGCCAGCAGCTTAGTCTTTAGCGGGAAAAGAGCCTACAATGAGCAGTTCTTC
>17|TRBV7-2|NA|NA|TRBJ1-5
CASSLGQGGRGNQPQHF
TGTGCCAGCAGCTTAGGGCAGGGTGGTCGGGGGAATCAGCCCCAGCATTTT
>12|TRBV2|NA|NA|TRBJ2-1
CASRFRGGEQFF
TGTGCCAGCAGATTCAGGGGTGGTGAGCAGTTCTTC
>13|TRBV6-5|NA|NA|TRBJ2-7
CASRLDSTYEQYF
TGTGCCAGCAGACTAGACTCGACCTACGAGCAGTACTTC
>18|TRBV7-7|few|NA|TRBJ1-5
CASSLARGAGALNQPQHF
TGTGCCAGCAGCTTAGCTAGAGGGGCAGGGGCGCTCAATCAGCCCCAGCATTTT
>13|TRBV11-2|NA|NA|TRBJ2-1
CASSLPDLAEQFF
TGTGCCAGCAGCCTACCCGACCTAGCTGAGCAGTTCTTC
>17|TRBV11-2|NA|NA|TRBJ1-5
CASSLDLWVGGTQPQHF
TGTGCCAGCAGCTTAGATCTATGGGTAGGGGGAACACAGCCCCAGCATTTT
>14|TRBV7-9|NA|NA|TRBJ2-3
CASSLDTATDTQYF
TGTGCCAGCAGCCTGGACACCGCCACAGATACGCAGTATTTT
>13|TRBV29-1|NA|NA|TRBJ2-5
CSVGFTREATQYF
TGCAGCGTTGGCTTTACAAGAGAGGCGACCCAGTACTTC
>12|TRBV29-1|NA|TRBD1|TRBJ2-7
CSVETGMDEQYF
TGCAGCGTTGAGACAGGGATGGACGAGCAGTACTTC
>16|TRBV11-3|NA|TRBD2|TRBJ2-1
CASSPRLAGEDNEQFF
TGTGCCAGCAGCCCCCGACTAGCGGGAGAAGACAATGAGCAGTTCTTC
>19|TRBV3-1/TRBV3-2|NA|TRBD2|TRBJ2-5
CASSQDPGLAGGSGETQYF
TGTGCCAGCAGCCAAGACCCGGGACTAGCGGGAGGAAGCGGAGAGACCCAGTACTTC
>14|TRBV3-1/TRBV3-2|NA|NA|TRBJ2-5
CASSPQGKQETQYF
TGTGCCAGCAGCCCGCAGGGGAAACAAGAGACCCAGTACTTC
>19|TRBV7-2|NA|TRBD2|TRBJ2-3
CASSLARQGGISSTDTQYF
TGTGCCAGCAGCTTAGCAAGGCAGGGAGGGATTTCTAGCACAGATACGCAGTATTTT
>14|TRBV30|NA|NA|TRBJ1-1
CAWSVEARVWAAFF
TGTGCCTGGAGTGTAGAGGCGAGGGTTTGGGCAGCTTTCTTT
>15|TRBV28|NA|NA|TRBJ1-6
CASSLFLLANSPLHF
TGTGCCAGCAGTTTATTTCTTCTTGCGAATTCACCCCTCCACTTT
>15|TRBV9|NA|NA|TRBJ2-2
CASSVDTRHTGELFF
TGTGCCAGCAGCGTTGACACCCGTCACACCGGGGAGCTGTTTTTT
>15|TRBV9|once|TRBD2|TRBJ2-5
CASSVGSGSQETQYF
TGTGCCAGCAGCGTAGGTAGCGGGTCTCAAGAGACCCAGTACTTC
>13|TRBV18|NA|NA|TRBJ1-2
CASSPTLTDGYTF
TGTGCCAGCTCACCTACACTGACAGATGGCTACACCTTC
>14|TRBV5-1|NA|NA|TRBJ2-1
CASSLIGGDNEQFF
TGCGCCAGCAGCTTGATAGGGGGAGACAATGAGCAGTTCTTC
>14|TRBV2|NA|TRBD1|TRBJ1-5
CASRDRVGNQPQHF
TGTGCCAGCCGAGACAGGGTGGGCAATCAGCCCCAGCATTTT
>16|TRBV28|NA|TRBD1|TRBJ1-3
CASSLGTVALGNTIYF
TGTGCCAGCAGTTTAGGGACAGTCGCTCTGGGAAACACCATATATTTT
>15|TRBV6-5|NA|TRBD2|TRBJ2-1
CASSPLGSGVNEQFF
TGTGCCAGCAGCCCCTTAGGGAGCGGGGTTAATGAGCAGTTCTTC
>13|TRBV24-1|NA|NA|TRBJ2-3
CATSDLQRGTQYF
TGTGCCACCAGTGATTTGCAGCGTGGGACGCAGTATTTT
>15|TRBV6-5|NA|NA|TRBJ2-5
CASSYSTGREETQYF
TGTGCCAGCAGTTACTCTACAGGGAGAGAAGAGACCCAGTACTTC
>14|TRBV27|NA|TRBD2|TRBJ2-1
CASSLSSLGDYQFF
TGTGCCAGCAGTTTATCTTCGCTGGGGGACTATCAGTTCTTC
>15|TRBV7-9|NA|TRBD2|TRBJ2-1
CASFRGTTSYNEQFF
TGTGCCAGCTTCAGAGGGACTACCTCCTACAATGAGCAGTTCTTC
>14|TRBV3-1/TRBV3-2|few|TRBD1|TRBJ1-4
CASSLTGGNEKLFF
TGTGCCAGCAGCTTGACAGGGGGGAATGAAAAACTGTTTTTT
>14|TRBV4-3|NA|NA|TRBJ1-2
CASSQDQGNYGYTF
TGCGCCAGCAGCCAAGATCAGGGAAACTATGGCTACACCTTC
>15|TRBV5-1|few|NA|TRBJ2-3
CASSLAAGARDTQYF
TGCGCCAGCAGCTTGGCGGCGGGGGCGAGGGATACGCAGTATTTT
>15|TRBV19|NA|TRBD1|TRBJ2-2
CASSIFRGPTGELFF
TGTGCCAGTAGTATCTTCAGGGGGCCTACCGGGGAGCTGTTTTTT
>12|TRBV11-3|NA|NA|TRBJ1-1
CASSLEGAEAFF
TGTGCCAGCAGCTTAGAAGGAGCTGAAGCTTTCTTT
>13|TRBV5-5|few|NA|TRBJ1-3
CASRYSLGNTIYF
TGTGCCAGCAGATACAGCCTTGGAAACACCATATATTTT
>13|TRBV10-1|medium-sized|TRBD1|TRBJ2-7
CASSRTGNYEQYF
TGCGCCAGCTCACGGACAGGGAACTACGAGCAGTACTTC
>15|TRBV3-1/TRBV3-2|NA|NA|TRBJ2-4
CASSQGPVAKNIQYF
TGTGCCAGCAGCCAAGGTCCGGTGGCCAAAAACATTCAGTACTTC
>13|TRBV12-3/TRBV12-4|NA|NA|TRBJ2-5
CASSLKQPGTQYF
TGTGCCAGCAGTCTAAAGCAACCGGGGACCCAGTACTTC